This record covers a single TCR beta chain. Its antigen is undetermined. This sample was taken from a study of shared clonotypes between healthy human individuals. Study-level points and caveats: Estimated clonotype richness was generally higher in naive than memory subsets. Clonotype sharing across several donors was observed for 4% to 5.5% of naive CD4 clonotypes.

The germline gives CDR1 SGHAT, CDR2 FQNNGV. V trimming: 5 bases; J trimming: 6 bases; junction bases outside the gene matches: 15. The CDR3 sequence is 18 residues long. Libraries were prepared by immunoSEQ multiplex PCR; TCRdb keeps only in-frame clonotypes and omits some of them. The sample lists 2 million or so clones; 95% were seen once. Sequences were obtained from naive CD4+ T cells sorted from blood. The subset: CD45RA+ positively selected. The V and J genes are TRBV11-2 and TRBJ2-1; 11 nucleotides agree with TRBD2. This receptor was identified in a man younger than 35 in good health. The DNA of the CDR3 is TGTGCCAGCAGCCCAAAGCCCCCTTCTAGCGGGGGGACCAATGAGCAGTTCTTC. Translated: CASSPKPPSSGGTNEQFF.